This is a list of T cell receptor beta chains from one sample in a study of a mutant IDH1 vaccine in newly diagnosed glioma. Their target antigens are unknown. Only in-frame clones appear in the TCRdb table, and some are missing; sequencing was by immunoSEQ multiplex PCR. The table records 60,000 to 75,000 clones, around 87% of them present only once. The input for sequencing was PBMCs, taken from a glioma patient whose treatment included an IDH1 peptide vaccine. Every receptor here comes from a man aged 25 to 40 with glioma. Each CDR3 is given with its conserved first and last residue. The D gene is left open where the match is weak. Some rows mark clone size as missing; the rest say once, few, many or name a class of expanded clone.

V: TRBV11-3; size: -; D: -; length: 12; J: TRBJ2-1; CDR3: CASSPTGNEQFF; DNA: TGTGCCAGCAGTCCCACAGGGAACGAGCAGTTCTTC
V: TRBV6-1; size: -; D: -; length: 14; J: TRBJ2-7; CDR3: CASSGGRSSYEQYF; DNA: TGTGCCAGCAGTGGAGGCAGAAGCTCCTACGAGCAGTACTTC
V: TRBV6-6; size: -; D: -; length: 13; J: TRBJ2-5; CDR3: CASSYNRQETQYF; DNA: TGTGCCAGCAGTTACAACAGACAAGAGACCCAGTACTTC
V: TRBV29-1; size: once; D: -; length: 14; J: TRBJ2-2; CDR3: CSVQDIPNTGELFF; DNA: TGCAGCGTTCAGGACATACCGAACACCGGGGAGCTGTTTTTT
V: TRBV4-1; size: -; D: TRBD2; length: 15; J: TRBJ2-7; CDR3: CASSSPGTSGYEQYF; DNA: TGCGCCAGCAGCAGCCCCGGGACTAGCGGCTACGAGCAGTACTTC
V: TRBV19; size: once; D: TRBD1; length: 14; J: TRBJ2-7; CDR3: CASSRTGGLMEQYF; DNA: TGTGCCAGTAGCCGGACAGGGGGCTTAATGGAGCAGTACTTC
V: TRBV7-9; size: -; D: -; length: 16; J: TRBJ2-1; CDR3: CASSLALGGVFHEQFF; DNA: TGTGCCAGCAGCTTAGCGCTGGGGGGAGTCTTCCATGAGCAGTTCTTC
V: TRBV27; size: -; D: TRBD1; length: 14; J: TRBJ1-3; CDR3: CASSPHQGANTIYF; DNA: TGTGCCAGCAGTCCCCACCAGGGGGCTAACACCATATATTTT
V: TRBV28; size: -; D: -; length: 15; J: TRBJ2-7; CDR3: CASSFMRDTKYEQYF; DNA: TGTGCCAGCAGTTTTATGCGGGACACTAAATACGAGCAGTACTTC
V: TRBV2; size: -; D: -; length: 14; J: TRBJ1-2; CDR3: CASSEAPAPYGYTF; DNA: TGTGCCAGCAGTGAAGCGCCGGCCCCATATGGCTACACCTTC
V: TRBV2; size: -; D: -; length: 14; J: TRBJ1-5; CDR3: CASSELTSNQPQHF; DNA: TGTGCCAGCAGTGAGCTGACGAGCAATCAGCCCCAGCATTTT
V: TRBV19; size: once; D: TRBD2; length: 17; J: TRBJ2-7; CDR3: CASSPSSASGSTYEQYF; DNA: TGTGCCAGTAGTCCTTCGTCGGCTAGCGGGAGTACCTACGAGCAGTACTTC
V: TRBV27; size: -; D: -; length: 15; J: TRBJ1-1; CDR3: CASSASSGLRTEAFF; DNA: TGTGCCAGCAGTGCCTCATCGGGCCTCCGGACTGAAGCTTTCTTT
V: TRBV9; size: -; D: -; length: 15; J: TRBJ2-1; CDR3: CASSVAGLSGTPRFF; DNA: TGTGCCAGCAGCGTAGCAGGGCTGTCCGGGACTCCGCGGTTCTTC
V: TRBV27; size: -; D: TRBD1; length: 17; J: TRBJ2-3; CDR3: CASSPPGQGDHTDTQYF; DNA: TGTGCCAGCAGTCCGCCGGGACAGGGAGACCATACAGATACGCAGTATTTT
V: TRBV7-7; size: -; D: TRBD2; length: 17; J: TRBJ2-1; CDR3: CASSPSLGGGGFNEQFF; DNA: TGTGCCAGCAGCCCGTCTTTAGGCGGGGGAGGATTTAATGAGCAGTTCTTC
V: TRBV6-5; size: -; D: -; length: 13; J: TRBJ1-5; CDR3: CASSRTANQPQHF; DNA: TGTGCCAGCAGTAGGACCGCCAATCAGCCCCAGCATTTT
V: TRBV5-1; size: once; D: TRBD2; length: 15; J: TRBJ2-3; CDR3: CASSLAGMGTDTQYF; DNA: TGCGCCAGCAGCTTAGCGGGGATGGGCACAGATACGCAGTATTTT
V: TRBV7-9; size: -; D: -; length: 13; J: TRBJ1-2; CDR3: CASSSQGFYGYTF; DNA: TGTGCCAGCAGCTCCCAGGGTTTCTATGGCTACACCTTC
V: TRBV7-3; size: -; D: -; length: 13; J: TRBJ1-1; CDR3: CASSLTENTEAFF; DNA: TGTGCCAGCAGCTTGACAGAGAACACTGAAGCTTTCTTT
V: TRBV19; size: -; D: -; length: 14; J: TRBJ2-5; CDR3: CASSITAGLETQYF; DNA: TGTGCCAGTAGTATAACGGCGGGTTTGGAGACCCAGTACTTC
V: TRBV6-6; size: -; D: -; length: 15; J: TRBJ2-7; CDR3: CASRLDSGRSYEQYF; DNA: TGTGCCAGCAGATTAGACAGCGGCCGCTCCTACGAGCAGTACTTC
V: TRBV6-6; size: -; D: -; length: 14; J: TRBJ1-4; CDR3: CASSYGTTNEKLFF; DNA: TGTGCCAGCAGTTACGGAACAACTAATGAAAAACTGTTTTTT
V: TRBV9; size: once; D: -; length: 14; J: TRBJ2-3; CDR3: CASSEDGSTDTQYF; DNA: TGTGCCAGCAGCGAGGACGGGAGCACAGATACGCAGTATTTT
V: TRBV5-8; size: -; D: TRBD2; length: 15; J: TRBJ2-1; CDR3: CASRKLAGGPNEQFF; DNA: TGTGCCAGCAGGAAACTAGCGGGAGGGCCCAATGAGCAGTTCTTC
V: TRBV7-2; size: -; D: -; length: 14; J: TRBJ2-7; CDR3: CASSLTGGRREQYF; DNA: TGTGCCAGCAGCTTAACAGGAGGTAGAAGGGAGCAGTACTTC
V: TRBV5-4; size: -; D: TRBD1; length: 16; J: TRBJ1-1; CDR3: CASSLEGQGEQTEAFF; DNA: TGTGCCAGCAGCTTGGAGGGACAGGGGGAACAGACTGAAGCTTTCTTT
V: TRBV7-2; size: -; D: -; length: 14; J: TRBJ2-1; CDR3: CASSLTRGRDEQFF; DNA: TGTGCCAGCAGTTTGACGCGGGGGCGCGATGAGCAGTTCTTC
V: TRBV19; size: -; D: -; length: 12; J: TRBJ1-1; CDR3: CASSRGRFEAFF; DNA: TGTGCCAGTAGTAGGGGACGGTTTGAAGCTTTCTTT
V: TRBV4-3; size: -; D: -; length: 17; J: TRBJ1-3; CDR3: CASSQDRQGATGNTIYF; DNA: TGCGCCAGCAGCCAAGATCGGCAAGGGGCCACTGGAAACACCATATATTTT
V: TRBV28; size: -; D: TRBD1; length: 18; J: TRBJ1-2; CDR3: CASSSPGGQGSNNYGYTF; DNA: TGTGCCAGCAGTAGCCCCGGGGGACAGGGCTCAAATAACTATGGCTACACCTTC
V: TRBV10-3; size: -; D: TRBD1; length: 14; J: TRBJ2-5; CDR3: CAISEGQGGETQYF; DNA: TGTGCCATCAGTGAGGGACAGGGGGGAGAGACCCAGTACTTC
V: TRBV28; size: -; D: -; length: 16; J: TRBJ1-5; CDR3: CASSSERGERAQPQHF; DNA: TGTGCCAGCAGTTCCGAAAGGGGCGAAAGGGCTCAGCCCCAGCATTTT
V: TRBV27; size: -; D: -; length: 13; J: TRBJ2-3; CDR3: CASSYTQYFGQYF; DNA: -
V: TRBV7-9; size: -; D: -; length: 14; J: TRBJ2-3; CDR3: CASWAGSSTDTQYF; DNA: TGTGCCAGCTGGGCAGGGAGTAGCACAGATACGCAGTATTTT
V: TRBV5-5; size: -; D: -; length: 13; J: TRBJ1-1; CDR3: CASRGDLNTEAFF; DNA: TGTGCCAGCAGGGGGGACCTGAACACTGAAGCTTTCTTT